This is a list of T cell receptor beta chains from one sample in a study of early T cells in non-severe SARS-CoV-2 infection. MiXCR was run by TCRdb on the 5' RACE reads, yielding one entry per CDR3 protein. The sample yields some 91,000 distinct CDR3 sequences, 15% seen once. The sequencing sample was made of whole blood. The receptors derive from an adult who was a healthcare worker with PCR-confirmed SARS-CoV-2 infection or an uninfected control (not recorded which). Both conserved end residues are part of each CDR3. A D gene is named only where the DNA matches it firmly. Expanded clones get a size class; other rows say once, few or many, or leave the size out.

D gene	J gene	V gene	clone size	CDR3 protein	CDR3 DNA
TRBD2	TRBJ2-7	TRBV27	-	CASSLMAGGSYEQYF	TGTGCCAGCAGTTTAATGGCGGGAGGGTCCTACGAGCAGTACTTC
-	TRBJ2-2	TRBV28	few	CASSFQGAQNTGELFF	TGTGCCAGCAGTTTCCAGGGAGCACAAAACACCGGGGAGCTGTTTTTT
-	TRBJ2-1	TRBV14	few	CASSQDPAYRRSSYNEQFF	TGTGCCAGCAGCCAAGATCCGGCTTATCGGCGGAGCTCCTACAATGAGCAGTTCTTC
-	TRBJ1-3	TRBV4-1	-	CASSQDVGSGNTIYF	TGCGCCAGCAGCCAAGATGTAGGGTCTGGAAACACCATATATTTT
-	TRBJ2-7	TRBV10-2	-	CASSPGGISYEQYF	TGCGCCAGCAGTCCAGGAGGGATCTCCTACGAGCAGTACTTC
-	TRBJ2-5	TRBV6-5	-	CASSYQMQGGGTQYF	TGTGCCAGCAGTTACCAGATGCAGGGGGGAGGGACCCAGTACTTC
-	TRBJ1-5	TRBV29-1	many	CSVTTGDKGQPQHF	TGCAGCGTTACCACCGGGGACAAAGGGCAGCCCCAGCATTTT
-	TRBJ1-4	TRBV12-3/TRBV12-4	-	CASRAGTTGNEKLFF	TGTGCCAGCAGGGCGGGGACAACCGGTAATGAAAAACTGTTTTTT
-	TRBJ2-3	TRBV10-1	-	CASSVGLRTDTQYF	TGCGCCAGCAGTGTGGGACTGAGGACAGATACGCAGTATTTT
TRBD2	TRBJ2-2	TRBV2	few	CASSDRASGTGELFF	TGTGCCAGCAGTGATAGGGCTAGCGGAACCGGGGAGCTGTTTTTT
TRBD2	TRBJ2-7	TRBV28	few	CASIGQASGVYEQYF	TGTGCCAGCATAGGCCAGGCTAGCGGGGTCTACGAGCAGTACTTC
TRBD1	TRBJ2-1	TRBV10-3	few	CAISAGTDYYNEQFF	TGTGCCATCAGTGCCGGGACAGATTACTACAATGAGCAGTTCTTC
-	TRBJ2-1	TRBV7-9	few	CASSLPGALHNEQFF	TGTGCCAGCAGCTTACCCGGAGCACTACACAATGAGCAGTTCTTC
-	TRBJ2-4	TRBV2	few	CASRGDHSKNIQYF	TGTGCCAGCAGGGGAGATCATTCCAAAAACATTCAGTACTTC
-	TRBJ2-7	TRBV6-2/TRBV6-3	-	CASSFGISNEQYF	TGTGCCAGCAGTTTCGGCATCTCGAACGAGCAGTACTTC
-	TRBJ1-3	TRBV7-2	-	CASSLGPQDTIYF	TGTGCCAGCAGCTTAGGCCCCCAGGACACCATATATTTT
-	TRBJ2-3	TRBV20-1	few	CSARERPTDTQYF	TGCAGTGCTAGAGAGCGCCCCACAGATACGCAGTATTTT
TRBD2	TRBJ2-3	TRBV29-1	many	CSVIRGGRTDTQYF	TGCAGCGTTATCCGGGGGGGGCGGACAGATACGCAGTATTTT
-	TRBJ2-7	TRBV20-1	-	CSARDPPSSYEQYF	TGCAGTGCTAGAGATCCGCCCTCCTCCTACGAGCAGTACTTC
-	TRBJ1-1	TRBV12-3/TRBV12-4	few	CASSFRRRQEAFF	TGTGCCAGCAGTTTTCGAAGACGGCAAGAAGCTTTCTTT
-	TRBJ2-1	TRBV6-6	many	CASSYPLGPDNEQFF	TGTGCCAGCAGTTACCCACTAGGGCCAGACAATGAGCAGTTCTTC
-	TRBJ2-5	TRBV9	-	CASSVGQQIETQYF	TGTGCCAGCAGCGTAGGGCAGCAAATAGAGACCCAGTACTTC
-	TRBJ2-2	TRBV7-9	-	CASSRLGQRISGELFF	TGTGCCAGCAGCAGATTAGGACAGCGAATATCCGGGGAGCTGTTTTTT
-	TRBJ2-3	TRBV12-3/TRBV12-4	few	CASSSSRDTQYF	TGTGCCAGCAGTTCTAGTCGGGATACGCAGTATTTT
-	TRBJ2-1	TRBV7-3	many	CASSLNPASPYNEQFF	TGTGCCAGCAGCTTAAATCCGGCTAGTCCCTACAATGAGCAGTTCTTC
TRBD1	TRBJ2-5	TRBV6-2/TRBV6-3	-	CAVSLRGRVEETQYF	TGTGCCGTCTCTCTCAGGGGGCGCGTAGAAGAGACCCAGTACTTC
-	TRBJ2-1	TRBV4-3	-	CASTPTAGPGDNEPFF	TGCGCCAGCACCCCAACAGCAGGGCCAGGAGACAATGAGCCGTTCTTC
-	TRBJ2-5	TRBV5-4	many	CASSLAGRFQETQYF	TGTGCCAGCAGCTTGGCGGGACGATTCCAAGAGACCCAGTACTTC
-	TRBJ2-3	TRBV12-3/TRBV12-4	-	CASRSRTGTQYF	TGTGCCAGCAGATCCAGGACCGGTACGCAGTATTTT
-	TRBJ2-5	TRBV12-3/TRBV12-4	-	CASSRGRLRGETQYF	TGTGCCAGCAGTCGGGGGAGGTTACGGGGCGAGACCCAGTACTTC
-	TRBJ2-2	TRBV7-8	-	CASSLEEELFF	TGTGCCAGCAGCTTAGAGGAGGAGCTGTTTTTT
-	TRBJ2-1	TRBV13	-	CASSPNGMGASSYNEQFF	TGTGCCAGCAGCCCAAATGGGATGGGTGCAAGCTCCTACAATGAGCAGTTCTTC
TRBD2	TRBJ2-3	TRBV2	-	CASRRLAKLQYF	TGTGCCAGCAGGCGACTAGCAAAACTGCAGTATTTT
TRBD2	TRBJ2-1	TRBV6-2/TRBV6-3	-	CAASGTSVYNEQFF	TGTGCCGCGTCCGGGACTAGCGTGTACAATGAGCAGTTCTTC
-	TRBJ2-5	TRBV20-1	few	CSAGTLRAETQYF	TGCAGTGCTGGGACCCTACGGGCAGAGACCCAGTACTTC
TRBD1	TRBJ1-5	TRBV6-1	few	CASSESDRDQPQHF	TGTGCCAGCAGTGAGAGCGACAGGGATCAGCCCCAGCATTTT
-	TRBJ1-1	TRBV2	-	CASSDGRLVEAFF	TGTGCCAGCAGTGACGGACGGTTAGTCGAAGCTTTCTTT
-	TRBJ2-2	TRBV7-9	-	CARSSNTGELFF	TGTGCCAGAAGCTCGAACACCGGGGAGCTGTTTTTT
-	TRBJ2-3	TRBV6-2/TRBV6-3	few	CASANRQPTDTQYF	TGTGCCAGCGCGAATAGACAGCCCACAGATACGCAGTATTTT
-	TRBJ2-1	TRBV3-1	few	CASSPLAEGGEQFF	TGTGCCAGCAGCCCGTTAGCGGAAGGGGGGGAGCAGTTCTTC
-	TRBJ1-1	TRBV7-9	few	CASSSEGYTEAFF	TGTGCCAGCAGCTCAGAGGGTTACACTGAAGCTTTCTTT
TRBD2	TRBJ2-3	TRBV20-1	many	CSARGARAGVADTQYF	TGCAGTGCTAGAGGCGCGCGAGCGGGAGTTGCAGATACGCAGTATTTT
TRBD2	TRBJ2-3	TRBV20-1	-	CSANSPGLGTDTQYF	TGCAGTGCTAACTCACCGGGACTAGGCACAGATACGCAGTATTTT
TRBD1	TRBJ2-7	TRBV20-1	-	CSARDPSQGDSYEQYF	TGCAGTGCTAGAGATCCCTCTCAGGGGGACTCCTACGAGCAGTACTTC
-	TRBJ2-2	TRBV12-3/TRBV12-4	few	CASSSSQGHTGELFF	TGTGCCAGCAGTTCCAGCCAAGGGCACACCGGGGAGCTGTTTTTT
-	TRBJ2-4	TRBV6-2/TRBV6-3	many	CASSFAGAKNIQYF	TGTGCCAGCAGTTTCGCAGGGGCCAAAAACATTCAGTACTTC